This TCR beta chain came from a study of T cell clonality in common variable immunodeficiency. This clone was found many times. The read terminates 3 residues before the CDR3 end, so the remaining end is supplied by the germline J gene. Other DNA variants within this sample encode the same CDR3. Profiling relied on immunoSEQ multiplex PCR, and the TCRdb table lists in-frame clones only, not all of them. The data show about 60,000 clones, none appearing only once, with approximately 1.5% held by the ten largest. Germline V CDR1 and CDR2: LNHDA, SQIVND (reference sequence). Trimming shortened V by 4 bases and J by 7 bases, and 5 bases separated the two germline ends. This CDR3 region has 12 residues.

The sequence was collected from a person between 18 and 75 years old in good health. The chain couples TRBV19 to TRBJ1-6; no firm D call. Source material: peripheral blood mononuclear cells. The CDR3 loop is CASSTGNSPLHF. The part of the CDR3 DNA that was read is TGTGCCAGTAGTACGGGGAATTCACCC.